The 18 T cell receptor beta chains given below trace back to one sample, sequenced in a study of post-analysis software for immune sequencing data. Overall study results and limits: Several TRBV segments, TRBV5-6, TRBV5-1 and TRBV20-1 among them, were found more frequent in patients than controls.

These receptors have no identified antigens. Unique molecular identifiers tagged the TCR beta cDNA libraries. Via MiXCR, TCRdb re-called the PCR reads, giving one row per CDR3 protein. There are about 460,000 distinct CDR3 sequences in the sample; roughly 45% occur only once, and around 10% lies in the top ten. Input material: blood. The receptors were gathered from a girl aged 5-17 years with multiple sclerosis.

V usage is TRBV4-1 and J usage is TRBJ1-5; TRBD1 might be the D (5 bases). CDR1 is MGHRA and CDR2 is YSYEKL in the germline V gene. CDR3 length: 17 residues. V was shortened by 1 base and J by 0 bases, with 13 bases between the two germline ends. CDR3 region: CASSQGETDYSNQPQHF. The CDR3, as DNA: TGCGCCAGCAGCCAAGGTGAGACAGATTATAGCAATCAGCCCCAGCATTTT.

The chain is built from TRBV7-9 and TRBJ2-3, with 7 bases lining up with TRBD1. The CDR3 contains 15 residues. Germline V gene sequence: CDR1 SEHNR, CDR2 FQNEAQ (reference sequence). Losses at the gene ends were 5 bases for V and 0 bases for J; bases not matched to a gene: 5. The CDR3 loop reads CASSAGGASTDTQYF. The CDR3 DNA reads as TGTGCCAGCAGCGCAGGGGGAGCGAGCACAGATACGCAGTATTTT.

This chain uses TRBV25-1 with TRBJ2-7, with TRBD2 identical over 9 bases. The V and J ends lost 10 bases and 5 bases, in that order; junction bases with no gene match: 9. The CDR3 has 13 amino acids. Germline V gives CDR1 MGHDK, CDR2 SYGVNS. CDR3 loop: CATLSGSQNEQYF. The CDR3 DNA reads TGTGCCACTCTTAGCGGGAGTCAAAACGAGCAGTACTTC.

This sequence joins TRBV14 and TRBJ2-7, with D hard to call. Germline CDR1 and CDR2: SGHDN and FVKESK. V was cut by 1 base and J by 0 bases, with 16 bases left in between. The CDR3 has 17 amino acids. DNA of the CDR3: TGTGCCAGCAGCCAAGTGGGGAACACGCTCCCCTCCTACGAGCAGTACTTC. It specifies CASSQVGNTLPSYEQYF.

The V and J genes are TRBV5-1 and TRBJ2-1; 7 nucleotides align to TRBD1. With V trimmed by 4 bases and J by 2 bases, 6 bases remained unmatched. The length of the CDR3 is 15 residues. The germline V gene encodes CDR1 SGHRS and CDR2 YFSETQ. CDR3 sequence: CASSVIGTAYNEQFF. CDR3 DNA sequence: TGCGCCAGCAGCGTCATAGGGACAGCCTACAATGAGCAGTTCTTC. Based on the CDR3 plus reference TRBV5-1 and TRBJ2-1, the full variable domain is KAGVTQTPRYLIKTRGQQVTLSCSPISGHRSVSWYQQTPGQGLQFLFEYFSETQRNKGNFPGRFSGRQFSNSRSEMNVSTLELGDSALYLCASSVIGTAYNEQFFGPGTRLTVL.

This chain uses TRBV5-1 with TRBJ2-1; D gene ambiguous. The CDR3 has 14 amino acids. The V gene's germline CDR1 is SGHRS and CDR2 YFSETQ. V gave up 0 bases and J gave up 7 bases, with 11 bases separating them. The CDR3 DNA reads TGCGCCAGCAGCTTGGACCTAGACCCGAATGAGCAGTTCTTC. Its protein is CASSLDLDPNEQFF.

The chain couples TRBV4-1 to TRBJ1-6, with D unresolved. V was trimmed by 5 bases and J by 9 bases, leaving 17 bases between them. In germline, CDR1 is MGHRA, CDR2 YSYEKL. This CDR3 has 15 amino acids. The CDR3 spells CASSSGPRMSSPLHF. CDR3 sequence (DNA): TGCGCCAGCAGCTCCGGTCCAAGGATGAGTTCACCCCTCCACTTT.

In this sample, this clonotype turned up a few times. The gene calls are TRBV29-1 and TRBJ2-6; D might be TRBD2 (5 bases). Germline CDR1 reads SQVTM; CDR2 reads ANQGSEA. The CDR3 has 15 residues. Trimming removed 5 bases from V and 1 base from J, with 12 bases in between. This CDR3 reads CSVSGRGSGANVLTF. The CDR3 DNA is TGCAGCGTTTCAGGACGGGGATCTGGGGCCAACGTCCTGACTTTC.

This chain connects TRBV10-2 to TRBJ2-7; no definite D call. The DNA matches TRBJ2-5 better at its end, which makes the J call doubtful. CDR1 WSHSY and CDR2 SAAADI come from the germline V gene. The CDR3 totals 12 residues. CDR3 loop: CASSESGETQYF. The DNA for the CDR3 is TGCGCCAGCAGTGAATCCGGGGAGACCCAGTACTTC.

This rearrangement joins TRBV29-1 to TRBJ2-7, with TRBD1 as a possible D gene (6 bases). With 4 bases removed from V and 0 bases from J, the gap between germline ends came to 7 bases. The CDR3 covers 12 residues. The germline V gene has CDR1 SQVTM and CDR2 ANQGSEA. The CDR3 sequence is CSVVDSSYEQYF. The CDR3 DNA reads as TGCAGCGTTGTGGACAGCTCCTACGAGCAGTACTTC.

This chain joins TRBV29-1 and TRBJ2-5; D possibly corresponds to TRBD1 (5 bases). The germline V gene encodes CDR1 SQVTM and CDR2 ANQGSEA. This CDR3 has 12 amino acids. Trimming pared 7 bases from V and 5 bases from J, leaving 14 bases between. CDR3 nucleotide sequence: TGCAGCGGGACAAGGGTAGGGGAGACCCAGTACTTC. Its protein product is CSGTRVGETQYF.

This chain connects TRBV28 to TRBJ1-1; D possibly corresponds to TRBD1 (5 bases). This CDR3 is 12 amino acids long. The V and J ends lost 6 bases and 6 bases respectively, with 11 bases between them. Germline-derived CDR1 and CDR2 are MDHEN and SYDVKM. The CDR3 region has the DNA TGTGCCAGCAGATCGGGGGGGGCTGAAGCTTTCTTT. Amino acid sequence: CASRSGGAEAFF.

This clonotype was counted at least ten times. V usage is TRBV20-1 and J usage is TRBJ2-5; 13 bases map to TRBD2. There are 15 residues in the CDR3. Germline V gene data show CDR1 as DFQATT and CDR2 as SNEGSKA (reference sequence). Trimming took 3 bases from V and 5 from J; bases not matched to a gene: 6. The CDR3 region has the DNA TGCAGTGCTAGGTGGACTAGCGGGAGTGGGGAGACCCAGTACTTC. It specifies CSARWTSGSGETQYF.

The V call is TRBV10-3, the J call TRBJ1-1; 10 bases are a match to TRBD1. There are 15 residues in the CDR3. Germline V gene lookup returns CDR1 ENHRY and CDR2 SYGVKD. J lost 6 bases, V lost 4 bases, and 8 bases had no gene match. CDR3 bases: TGTGCCATCAGTGGTATGACAGGGGGCAAGGCTGAAGCTTTCTTT. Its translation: CAISGMTGGKAEAFF.

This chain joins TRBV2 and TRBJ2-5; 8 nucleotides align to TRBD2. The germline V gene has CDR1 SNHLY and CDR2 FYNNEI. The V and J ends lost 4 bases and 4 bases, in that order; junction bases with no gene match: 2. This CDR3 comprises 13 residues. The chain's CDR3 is CASSAAGGETQYF. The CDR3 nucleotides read TGTGCCAGCAGTGCGGCGGGAGGAGAGACCCAGTACTTC.

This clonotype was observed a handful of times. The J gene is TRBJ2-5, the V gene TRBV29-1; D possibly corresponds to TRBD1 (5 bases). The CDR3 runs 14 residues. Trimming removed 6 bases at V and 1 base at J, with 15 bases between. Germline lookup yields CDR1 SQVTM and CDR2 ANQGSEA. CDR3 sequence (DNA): TGCAGCGTAGTAAGACAGATAACCCAAGAGACCCAGTACTTC. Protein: CSVVRQITQETQYF. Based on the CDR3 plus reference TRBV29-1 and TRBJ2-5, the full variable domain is SAVISQKPSRDICQRGTSLTIQCQVDSQVTMMFWYRQQPGQSLTLIATANQGSEATYESGFVIDKFPISRPNLTFSTLTVSNMSPEDSSIYLCSVVRQITQETQYFGPGTRLLVL.

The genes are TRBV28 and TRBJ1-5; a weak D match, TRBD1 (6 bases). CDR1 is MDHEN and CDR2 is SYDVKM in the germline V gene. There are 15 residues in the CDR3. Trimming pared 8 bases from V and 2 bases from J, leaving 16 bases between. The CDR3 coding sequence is TGTGCCAGCGGTGGGGGCGGCGCGGGCAATCAGCCCCAGCATTTT. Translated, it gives CASGGGGAGNQPQHF.

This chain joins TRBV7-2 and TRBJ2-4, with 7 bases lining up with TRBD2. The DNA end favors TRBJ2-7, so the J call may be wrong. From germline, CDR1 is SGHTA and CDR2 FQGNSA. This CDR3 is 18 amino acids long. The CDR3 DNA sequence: TGTGCCAGCAGCTCCCAACTAAGGAGTAGACTAGCATCCTACGAGCAGTACTTC. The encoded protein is CASSSQLRSRLASYEQYF.